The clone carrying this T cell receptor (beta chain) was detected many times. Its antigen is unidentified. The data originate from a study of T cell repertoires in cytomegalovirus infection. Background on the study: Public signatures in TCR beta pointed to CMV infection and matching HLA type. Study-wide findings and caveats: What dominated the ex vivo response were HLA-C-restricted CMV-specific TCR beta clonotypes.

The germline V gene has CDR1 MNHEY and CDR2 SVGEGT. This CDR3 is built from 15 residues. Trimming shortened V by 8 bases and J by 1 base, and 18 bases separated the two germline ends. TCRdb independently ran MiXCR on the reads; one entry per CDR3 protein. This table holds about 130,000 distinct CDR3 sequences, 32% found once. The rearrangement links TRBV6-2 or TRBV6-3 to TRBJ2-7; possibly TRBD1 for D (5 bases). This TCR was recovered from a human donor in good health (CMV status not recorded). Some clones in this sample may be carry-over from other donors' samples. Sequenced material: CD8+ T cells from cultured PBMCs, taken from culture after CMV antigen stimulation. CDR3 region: CASSKGIAGSYEQYF. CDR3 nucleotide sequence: TGTGCCAGCTCCAAGGGGATAGCCGGATCCTACGAGCAGTACTTC.